The source of this T cell receptor (beta chain) is a study of blood T cell repertoires in COVID-19. This CDR3 comprises 16 residues. Germline assignment: CDR1 MNHEY and CDR2 SVGAGI. V was pared by 0 bases and J by 5 bases, with 16 bases between. Enrolment of Seattle patients took place during active infection, and they were followed longitudinally. Original data processing: Amplified reference gene primers provided the basis for estimating nucleated cell counts. Repertoires were generated with immunoSEQ multiplex PCR, while TCRdb's copy carries only in-frame clones and drops some. V, J and clone size are those of that table, while D and trimming were read from the DNA. The sample comprises around 300,000 clones, 90% of which are singletons, and 2.9% rests with the top ten.

This chain links TRBV6-5 with TRBJ2-5; possible D gene TRBD1, 5 bases. Material: peripheral blood. The sequence was obtained from a woman aged 25 to 45 with COVID-19, enrolled during active disease. DNA of the CDR3: TGTGCCAGCAGTTACTCGTCGAACAGGCCCCAGGAGACCCAGTACTTC. It is translated as CASSYSSNRPQETQYF.